Given below is one T cell receptor beta chain in context. This clone's antigen is unknown. The read finishes 3 residues shy of the CDR3 end, and the germline J gene is used to complete it. Using the immunoSEQ assay, multiplex PCR amplified TCR beta CDR3 regions from an average of approximately 1,300 ng of genomic DNA per sample. To correct primer bias, the assay used a complete synthetic TCR repertoire to set an amplification baseline. The amplicons were sequenced using the Illumina platform. The study's processing was this. Sequences were error-corrected by clustering with frequency ratios and a modified nearest-neighbor algorithm, then analyzed in the immunoSEQ Analyzer with IMGT gene definitions. At each rarefaction depth, TCR richness and evenness were averaged across 20 rarefaction repeats, and any sample with fewer sequences than the depth was left out. V, D and J gene relative abundances were compared between groups with Wilcoxon rank sum tests, applying FDR correction. In the blinded duplicates, the intraclass correlation was about 96% for TCR richness and averaged about 80% across 60 to 70 gene segments. In TCRdb, the immuneACCESS table is reduced to in-frame sequences with V and J assigned. These tables do not hold every clone; where another copy was compared, an unresolved V gene accounts for under half, and the others remain unexplained. V, J and clone size derive from that table, while D and trimming were established from the DNA sequence. This specimen's table enumerates 25,000 to 35,000 clones. 22% of the sample comes from the top ten.

These data are taken from a study of T cells in women clearing cervical HPV infection (dated by TCRdb to 2016 to 2018). Looking at the study overall: Cases were some 24 women with histologically confirmed HPV16-related CIN3 or worse, including a couple of invasive cancers. The approximately 25 controls were women who cleared a single incident HPV16 infection within 12 months without developing precancer or cancer. Blood from cases was drawn at the visit where the lesion was first identified, while blood from controls was drawn once the infection was no longer detected. For cases, a median interval of approximately 150 days, with an interquartile range of about 90 to 210 days, was observed between lesion detection and blood sampling. Because only a few women had HLA typing data, the possibility that HLA type acted as a confounder could not be ruled out. An exploratory proof-of-principle case-control study, nested within the Guanacaste HPV Natural History Study in Costa Rica, was conducted to compare TCR repertoires across cervical HPV16 outcomes. Cases and controls were matched on year of sample collection and on age within five years. A median age of 34 years was observed in cases versus over 37 in controls, and no significant differences in baseline characteristics were found. In the parent cohort, approximately 9,400 women aged 18 or older were enrolled in Guanacaste, Costa Rica, during about 1992 to 1995 and were followed for more than 6 years. Five blinded duplicates per group were added as quality controls, giving around 60 samples: about 50 participants and about ten replicates. Study-level results and caveats: The cross-sectional design could not show whether associations preceded infection or resulted from it; effector/memory subsets and HPV-specific T cells were not isolated. TRBV6-7 relative abundance was lower in cases than in controls (approximately 0.11% versus 0.16%; Bonferroni P = 0.0008). Because the number of T cells per sample was unknown, the richness differences could reflect varying T-cell content rather than repertoire biology. By combining richness with V gene abundances, random forest classifiers separated cases from controls with an estimated AUC of about 0.83. TCR repertoire richness was significantly higher in CIN3+ cases than in controls across sequencing depths, while evenness did not differ.

Sequences LNHDA (CDR1) and SQIVND (CDR2) are obtained from the germline V gene (reference sequence). Cut back by 6 bases and 5 bases, the V and J ends lie 13 bases apart. CDR3 length: 13 amino acids, cysteine to phenylalanine. The CDR3 was read in part: 30 bases, with the frame set at base 1. Every participant had a single incident cervical HPV16 infection, and women with prevalent HPV16 infections were excluded. Cervical HPV DNA was detected with MY09/MY11 PCR, and genotyping was done by dot-blot hybridization. About 14 mL of heparinized blood were centrifuged, and the buffy coat was aliquoted, frozen at -30°C, then stored at -80°C. QIAGEN kits were used to extract genomic DNA from buffy coat specimens.

This sequence was found in a woman between 18 and 70 years old with a cervical HPV16 infection that either progressed to CIN3+ or cleared (not recorded which). Material for sequencing was blood buffy coat. The V gene is TRBV19 and the J gene is TRBJ1-1, with TRBD1 perhaps the D gene, on 5 matching bases. The CDR3 amino acid sequence is: CASSLGGITEAFF. CDR3 DNA, as far as it was read: TGTGCCAGTAGCTTGGGGGGGATTACTGAA.